This TCR beta chain was identified in a study of blood T cell repertoires in COVID-19. The wider study: Collection of acute and convalescent COVID-19 samples took place in the United States, Italy and Spain. PBMCs, B-cell-depleted T cells, or T cells were the source of the cDNA or gDNA that made up the material.

This clone was seen just once. The junction does not match germline at one end; this may be a read error. Per the study methods: Counts of nucleated cells, estimated from reference gene primer amplification, were obtained. TCRdb's table, derived via immunoSEQ multiplex PCR, lists solely in-frame clones and lacks some. The DNA was the basis for D and trimming; V, J and clone size are from that table. This sample carries hundreds of thousands of clones, about 84% of them seen once, and the ten largest clones take approximately 6.2%. The CDR3 contains 15 residues. Germline V gene sequence: CDR1 LGHNA, CDR2 YSLEER. Followed longitudinally, the Seattle patients had been enrolled during active infection.

The sequenced material came from peripheral blood. The clonotype comes from a woman older than 75 with COVID-19, enrolled during active disease. The chain links TRBV4-3 to TRBJ2-1; D unresolved. CDR3: CASSQSPSSFNEQFF. The DNA for the CDR3 is TGCGCCAGCAGCCAATCGCCAAGCTCCTTCAATGAGCAGTTCTTC.